This passage covers 6 T cell receptor beta chains from one sample sequenced in a study of early stage breast cancer tumors. Repertoires were generated with immunoSEQ multiplex PCR, while TCRdb's copy carries only in-frame clones and drops some. The sample includes 10,000 or so clones, 71% of them seen just once. Material: normal breast tissue next to the tumor. These receptors all come from a person aged 55 to 69 with breast cancer.

This clone was observed a handful of times. The chain combines TRBV5-6 with TRBJ1-1; D is ambiguous. The CDR3 covers 17 residues. V was shortened by 0 bases and J by 5 bases, with 20 bases between the two germline ends. From germline, CDR1 is SGHDT and CDR2 YYEEEE. The CDR3 sequence is CASSLGYGRGGRTEAFF. As DNA, the CDR3 is TGTGCCAGCAGCTTGGGGTATGGTCGGGGAGGCAGAACTGAAGCTTTCTTT. The complete variable domain, with remaining parts taken from reference TRBV5-6 and TRBJ1-1, reads DAGVTQSPTHLIKTRGQQVTLRCSPKSGHDTVSWYQQALGQGPQFIFQYYEEEERQRGNFPDRFSGHQFPNYSSELNVNALLLGDSALYLCASSLGYGRGGRTEAFFGQGTRLTVV.

This chain links TRBV29-1 with TRBJ2-7; 7 positions agree with TRBD1. J gave up 5 bases and V 6 bases, and 10 bases lay outside the gene matches. Germline CDR1 reads SQVTM; CDR2 reads ANQGSEA. The CDR3 totals 13 residues. Written as DNA, the CDR3 is TGCAGCGTCTGGACAGGACGACGGGACGAGCAGTACTTC. This gives the protein CSVWTGRRDEQYF.

V gene TRBV15 combines with J gene TRBJ2-7, with TRBD1 identical over 8 bases. This CDR3 has 15 amino acids. Trimming took 5 bases from V and 7 from J; bases not matched to a gene: 13. CDR1 and CDR2 from the germline V gene are LNHNV and YYDKDF (reference sequence). CDR3 sequence reads: CATSGQGARGVEQYF. Here the CDR3 DNA reads TGTGCCACCAGCGGTCAGGGGGCGCGGGGAGTAGAGCAGTACTTC. Full variable domain (outside the CDR3, taken from reference TRBV15 and TRBJ2-7): DAMVIQNPRYQVTQFGKPVTLSCSQTLNHNVMYWYQQKSSQAPKLLFHYYDKDFNNEADTPDNFQSRRPNTSFCFLDIRSPGLGDTAMYLCATSGQGARGVEQYFGPGTRLTVT.

By frequency in the sample, this clone is medium-sized (0.01 to 0.1%). The rearrangement joins TRBV11-2 to TRBJ2-7; TRBD2 agrees at 8 bases. Unmatched junction bases numbered 6, after V lost 5 bases and J lost 0 bases. There are 15 residues in the CDR3. Germline V CDR1 and CDR2: SGHAT, FQNNGV. CDR3: CASSASGSFSYEQYF. As DNA, the CDR3 is TGTGCCAGCAGCGCTAGCGGGTCCTTCTCCTACGAGCAGTACTTC.

The CDR3 DNA reads TGTGCCAGCAGCTTCGGACAGGGAAACACTGAAGCTTTCTTT. Amino acids: CASSFGQGNTEAFF. The chain joins TRBV11-2 to TRBJ1-1; 8 bases match TRBD1. The CDR3 length is 14 residues. The germline V gene has CDR1 SGHAT and CDR2 FQNNGV. J was trimmed by 2 bases and V by 3 bases; bases with no gene match: 2.

This chain connects TRBV30 to TRBJ2-1; a weak D match, TRBD1 (5 bases). The CDR3 extends over 15 amino acids. Germline V gene lookup returns CDR1 GTSNPN and CDR2 SVGIG (reference sequence). V dropped 5 bases and J dropped 5 bases, with 19 bases sitting between them. Here the CDR3 reads CAWGMGQPNHNEQFF. CDR3 sequence (DNA): TGTGCCTGGGGCATGGGGCAGCCCAACCACAATGAGCAGTTCTTC. The variable domain in full, with the rest retrieved from reference TRBV30 and TRBJ2-1, is SQTIHQWPATLVQPVGSPLSLECTVEGTSNPNLYWYRQAAGRGLQLLFYSVGIGQISSEVPQNLSASRPQDRQFILSSKKLLLSDSGFYLCAWGMGQPNHNEQFFGPGTRLTVL.